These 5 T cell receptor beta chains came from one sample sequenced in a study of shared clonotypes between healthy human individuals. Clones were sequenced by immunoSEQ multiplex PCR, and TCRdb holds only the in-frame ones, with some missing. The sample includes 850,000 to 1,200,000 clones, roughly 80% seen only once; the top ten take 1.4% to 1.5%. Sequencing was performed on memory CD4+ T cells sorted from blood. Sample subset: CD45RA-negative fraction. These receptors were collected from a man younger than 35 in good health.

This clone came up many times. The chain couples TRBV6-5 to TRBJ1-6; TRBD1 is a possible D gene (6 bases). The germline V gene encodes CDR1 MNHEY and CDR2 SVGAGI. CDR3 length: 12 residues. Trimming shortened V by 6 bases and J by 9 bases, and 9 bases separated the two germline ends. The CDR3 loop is CASRPQGSPLHF. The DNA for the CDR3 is TGTGCCAGCAGACCACAGGGTTCACCCCTCCACTTT.

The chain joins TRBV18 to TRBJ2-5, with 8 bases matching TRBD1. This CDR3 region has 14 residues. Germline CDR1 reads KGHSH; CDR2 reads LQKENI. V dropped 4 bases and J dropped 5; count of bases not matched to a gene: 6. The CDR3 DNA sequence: TGTGCCAGCTCACACGGACAGGGATCCGAGACCCAGTACTTC. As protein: CASSHGQGSETQYF.

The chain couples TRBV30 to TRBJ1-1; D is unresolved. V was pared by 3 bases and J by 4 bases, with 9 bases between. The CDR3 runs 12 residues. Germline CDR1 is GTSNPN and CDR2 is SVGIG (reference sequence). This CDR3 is CAWSVMSTEAFF. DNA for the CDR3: TGTGCCTGGAGCGTAATGAGCACTGAAGCTTTCTTT.

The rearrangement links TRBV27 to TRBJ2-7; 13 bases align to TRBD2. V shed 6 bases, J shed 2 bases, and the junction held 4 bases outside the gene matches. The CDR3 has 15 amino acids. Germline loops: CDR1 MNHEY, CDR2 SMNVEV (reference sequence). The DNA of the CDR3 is TGTGCCAGCAGCCGACTAGCGGGAGGACCCTACGAGCAGTACTTC. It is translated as CASSRLAGGPYEQYF.

This chain's CDR3 is CASTDDSVSNQPQHF. CDR3 nucleotide sequence: TGTGCCAGTACCGATGACAGCGTTAGCAATCAGCCCCAGCATTTT. The V and J genes are TRBV19 and TRBJ1-5; tentatively, D is TRBD1 (5 bases). The CDR3 totals 15 residues. V dropped 7 bases and J dropped 0 bases, with 13 bases sitting between them. Germline loops: CDR1 LNHDA, CDR2 SQIVND (reference sequence).